The 8 T cell receptor beta chains reported below all come from one sample, sequenced in a study of blood T cell repertoires in COVID-19. Sequencing was performed with immunoSEQ multiplex PCR; in TCRdb, only in-frame clones are kept and a portion is missing. The sample includes under 200,000 clones, more than 80% of them seen just once. Sequenced input: peripheral blood. These receptors all stem from a man aged 50 or older with acute or convalescent COVID-19.

J is TRBJ1-1 and V is TRBV2; tentative D call: TRBD1 (6 bases). The CDR3 has 11 residues. Germline CDR1 SNHLY, CDR2 FYNNEI. V was clipped by 7 bases and J by 11 bases, with 14 bases between them. The CDR3, as DNA: TGTGCCAGCATAACAGGGTTGGAGGCTTTCTTT. This gives the protein CASITGLEAFF.

This clone appeared once. This chain connects TRBV7-8 to TRBJ2-3, with 7 bases fitting TRBD1. The trim removed 3 bases at V and 5 bases at J, leaving 2 bases unmatched. CDR3 length: 13 amino acids. Looked up from germline, CDR1 is SGHVS and CDR2 is FQNEAQ. The CDR3 DNA is TGTGCCAGCAGCTTCCCAGGGGGAGATACGCAGTATTTT. This encodes CASSFPGGDTQYF.

This clone showed up just once. The genes are TRBV3-1 (or the pseudogene TRBV3-2) and TRBJ1-2; maybe TRBD1 (6 bases). The CDR3 is made up of 14 amino acids. V dropped 0 bases and J dropped 4 bases, with 9 bases sitting between them. Germline CDR1 is LGHDT and CDR2 is YNNKEL (reference sequence). CDR3 in DNA: TGTGCCAGCAGCCAAGACCAACAGGGCTATGGCTACACCTTC. Translation gives CASSQDQQGYGYTF.

The V and J genes are TRBV19 and TRBJ2-3; TRBD2 agrees at 12 bases. CDR3 length: 15 amino acids. V shed 7 bases, J shed 4 bases, and the junction held 6 bases outside the gene matches. CDR1 and CDR2 from the germline V gene are LNHDA and SQIVND (reference sequence). The CDR3 bases are TGTGCCAGTACCCGACTAGCGGGGGAATCAGATACGCAGTATTTT. Residues: CASTRLAGESDTQYF.

The chain carries TRBV27 and TRBJ1-2, with D maybe TRBD1 (6 bases). Deletions cut 0 bases from V and 4 bases from J, with 12 bases between. CDR1 is MNHEY and CDR2 is SMNVEV in the germline V gene (reference sequence). The CDR3 has 15 residues. The chain's CDR3 is CASSLSVTGRYGYTF. Written as DNA, the CDR3 is TGTGCCAGCAGTTTATCGGTAACAGGGCGCTATGGCTACACCTTC.

This chain joins TRBV28 and TRBJ2-2; TRBD2 is a possible D gene (6 bases). The CDR3 has 15 residues. Trimming removed 6 bases from V and 4 bases from J, with 15 bases in between. Germline V lookup: CDR1 MDHEN, CDR2 SYDVKM. The CDR3 here is CASRGLGGITGELFF. CDR3 bases: TGTGCCAGCAGGGGGCTGGGCGGGATCACCGGGGAGCTGTTTTTT.

This chain joins TRBV24-1 and TRBJ2-5, with 8 bases lining up with TRBD2. CDR3 length: 13 amino acids. V shed 4 bases and J 5 bases; nucleotides not matched to a gene: 2. Germline-derived CDR1 and CDR2 are KGHDR and SFDVKD. In DNA form, the CDR3 reads TGTGCCACCAGTGACGCGGGAGGTGAGACCCAGTACTTC. Protein sequence: CATSDAGGETQYF.

This CDR3 is CSVEVRGYGYTF. Written as DNA, the CDR3 is TGCAGCGTTGAAGTCAGAGGCTATGGCTACACCTTC. The rearrangement links TRBV29-1 to TRBJ1-2; no clear D gene. Deletions cut 1 base from V and 4 bases from J, with 7 bases between. Germline loops: CDR1 SQVTM, CDR2 ANQGSEA. The CDR3 is 12 residues long.